The 8 T cell receptor beta chains below come from one sample, sequenced in a study of control samples from healthy donors and cancer patients. The method was immunoSEQ multiplex PCR; TCRdb's version includes in-frame clones alone and lacks a portion of them. The sample has about 46,000 clones; 88% are singletons. Sequencing was carried out using PBMCs. The receptors come from a man aged 45 to 65 with head and neck cancer.

The chain recombines TRBV23-1 with TRBJ2-1; weak D call: TRBD2 (6 bases). TRBV23-1 is given ORF status, its function remaining uncertain. CDR3 size: 16 residues. The ends were cut back, 0 bases at V and 2 bases at J, with 11 bases in the middle. CDR3 loop: CASSQSRGSPYNEQFF. The CDR3 nucleotides are TGCGCCAGCAGTCAATCACGGGGGTCCCCCTACAATGAGCAGTTCTTC.

CDR3 in DNA: TGTGCCAGCAGGACACCTAATGAAAAACTGTTTTTT. Amino acid sequence: CASRTPNEKLFF. This rearrangement joins TRBV12-3 or TRBV12-4 to TRBJ1-4; D is undetermined. The CDR3 totals 12 residues. Trimming left V 6 bases short and J 3 bases short, with 5 bases between.

The chain links TRBV5-5 to TRBJ1-5; D not resolved. V lost 4 bases and J 0 bases, leaving 20 bases between the germline ends. The CDR3 covers 18 residues. Germline V gene sequence: CDR1 SGHKS, CDR2 YYEKEE (reference sequence). The CDR3: CASSPSITRLYSNQPQHF. In nucleotides, the CDR3 is TGTGCCAGCAGCCCTTCGATCACCAGACTGTATAGCAATCAGCCCCAGCATTTT.

This rearrangement joins TRBV21-1 to TRBJ1-4; the table assigns TRBD1, which was not confirmed against the DNA. TRBV21-1 is shown as a pseudogene. The CDR3 sequence is 14 residues long. The CDR3 bases are TGTGCCAGCCTGCCAGGGGCCGCTAATGAAAAACTGTTTTTT. This encodes CASLPGAANEKLFF.

V usage is TRBV28 and J usage is TRBJ1-5, with 7 bases fitting TRBD1. Losses at the gene ends were 5 bases for V and 3 bases for J; bases not matched to a gene: 7. There are 15 residues in the CDR3. Germline V gene lookup returns CDR1 MDHEN and CDR2 SYDVKM. The CDR3 loop reads CASSRTGYNNQPQHF. DNA for the CDR3: TGTGCCAGCAGTCGGACAGGATATAACAATCAGCCCCAGCATTTT.

The chain joins TRBV30 to TRBJ1-5, with a tentative D call TRBD1 (5 bases). The germline V gene has CDR1 GTSNPN and CDR2 SVGIG (reference sequence). The CDR3 runs 15 residues. Trimming stripped 3 bases from V and 4 bases from J, with 16 bases between. CDR3 residues: CAWSLFGRANQPQHF. Here the CDR3 DNA reads TGTGCCTGGAGCCTGTTTGGCAGGGCTAATCAGCCCCAGCATTTT. Together with reference TRBV30 and TRBJ1-5, the CDR3 gives the full variable domain: SQTIHQWPATLVQPVGSPLSLECTVEGTSNPNLYWYRQAAGRGLQLLFYSVGIGQISSEVPQNLSASRPQDRQFILSSKKLLLSDSGFYLCAWSLFGRANQPQHFGDGTRLSIL.

The J gene is TRBJ1-6, the V gene TRBV7-9, with D possibly matching TRBD1 (5 bases). CDR3 length equals 18 residues. V lost 4 bases to trimming and J lost 0 bases, with 16 bases between them. From germline, CDR1 is SEHNR and CDR2 FQNEAQ (reference sequence). The CDR3 DNA sequence: TGTGCCAGCAGCTACCGGAAGGGGATTAGCTCCTATAATTCACCCCTCCACTTT. Amino acid sequence: CASSYRKGISSYNSPLHF.

This clone was picked up one time. The genes are TRBV7-2 and TRBJ2-1; 7 nucleotides align to TRBD2. Germline CDR1 and CDR2: SGHTA and FQGNSA. The CDR3 is made up of 15 amino acids. V shed 1 base, J shed 2 bases, and the junction held 2 bases outside the gene matches. CDR3 nucleotide sequence: TGTGCCAGCAGCTTAGAGCGGGGCCCCTACAATGAGCAGTTCTTC. Encoded protein: CASSLERGPYNEQFF.